A single sample gave rise to the 32 T cell receptor beta chains below, sequenced in a study of cytotoxic CD8 clonotypes in ibrutinib-treated CLL. Assay: immunoSEQ multiplex PCR; the TCRdb copy retains only in-frame clones and omits some. The table has approximately 350,000 clones, 67% seen once. Sequencing used PBMCs, obtained after 36 months of ibrutinib treatment. These receptor sequences come from a human donor with chronic lymphocytic leukemia.

This clone was seen only once. The chain joins TRBV6-5 to TRBJ1-1; TRBD1 might be the D (6 bases). The CDR3 contains 16 residues. Per the germline V gene, CDR1 is MNHEY and CDR2 is SVGAGI. The V end was cut by 0 bases, the J end by 3 bases, with 14 bases between. Here the CDR3 reads CASSYSFRGRDTEAFF. The CDR3 bases are TGTGCCAGCAGTTACTCGTTCAGGGGTCGGGACACTGAAGCTTTCTTT.

The chain joins TRBV5-4 to TRBJ2-1, with TRBD2 as a possible D gene (5 bases). Per germline, CDR1 SGHNT and CDR2 YYREEE (reference sequence). V shed 4 bases and J shed 0 bases, with 14 bases lying between them. This CDR3 has 16 residues. The CDR3 DNA reads TGTGCCAGCAGCGCGTCAGCGGCTCGCTCCTACAATGAGCAGTTCTTC. Translated: CASSASAARSYNEQFF.

This clone was recorded a few times. The chain links TRBV10-3 to TRBJ2-3, with 12 bases lining up with TRBD2. Germline CDR1 reads ENHRY; CDR2 reads SYGVKD. V dropped 2 bases and J dropped 5; count of bases not matched to a gene: 8. CDR3 length: 17 amino acids. This CDR3 reads CAISERPSGGAVDTQYF. The CDR3 DNA sequence: TGTGCCATCAGTGAGCGGCCTAGCGGGGGGGCAGTAGATACGCAGTATTTT.

The chain has TRBV4-3 and TRBJ2-3; D not resolved. Between the trimmed V and J ends, which lost 0 bases and 1 base, there was a span of 11 bases. There are 16 residues in the CDR3. The germline V gene encodes CDR1 LGHNA and CDR2 YSLEER. CDR3 sequence: CASSQEDEERTDTQYF. CDR3 DNA sequence: TGCGCCAGCAGCCAAGAGGACGAGGAGCGCACAGATACGCAGTATTTT.

This clone has only a few counts. The CDR3 DNA reads TGTGCCAGCAGGGGACAGGGGGCGAACGAGCAGTACTTC. This sequence encodes CASRGQGANEQYF. The chain employs TRBV7-9 and TRBJ2-7; 12 nucleotides agree with TRBD1. Germline V gene lookup returns CDR1 SEHNR and CDR2 FQNEAQ (reference sequence). The V segment lost 6 bases and the J segment 5 bases; nucleotides outside the gene matches: 2. This CDR3 is built from 13 residues.

V gene TRBV29-1 combines with J gene TRBJ1-1, with 8 bases lining up with TRBD1. J lost 0 bases, V lost 7 bases, and 4 bases had no gene match. The CDR3 length is 13 residues. Germline lookup yields CDR1 SQVTM and CDR2 ANQGSEA. The CDR3 here is CSAGDRLNTEAFF. The DNA for the CDR3 is TGCAGCGCCGGGGACAGGCTGAACACTGAAGCTTTCTTT.

The gene calls are TRBV6-1 and TRBJ2-7, with D perhaps TRBD1 (6 bases). V gave up 8 bases and J gave up 2 bases, with 10 bases separating them. Germline V gene lookup returns CDR1 MNHNS and CDR2 SASEGT. The CDR3 sequence is 12 residues long. The CDR3 loop reads CASSDRPYEQYF. The CDR3 region has the DNA TGTGCCAGCTCGGACAGACCCTACGAGCAGTACTTC.

The chain recombines TRBV4-3 with TRBJ2-1; 7 bases line up with TRBD1. The CDR3 has 18 amino acids. Unmatched junction bases numbered 13, after V lost 1 base and J lost 4 bases. Germline V CDR1 and CDR2: LGHNA, YSLEER. In DNA, the CDR3 is TGCGCCAGCAGCCAAGTCCTCGTGGGACAGCCCTTTTACAATGAGCAGTTCTTC. As protein: CASSQVLVGQPFYNEQFF.

The chain uses TRBV12-5 and TRBJ2-3; the D is unclear. Germline CDR1 is LGHNT and CDR2 is FRNRAP. The CDR3 is 15 residues long. The V and J ends lost 0 bases and 4 bases respectively, with 11 bases between them. CDR3 sequence: CASGLVPHGADTQYF. The DNA of the CDR3 is TGTGCTAGTGGTTTGGTTCCCCATGGCGCAGATACGCAGTATTTT.

The chain is built from TRBV10-3 and TRBJ1-5; 8 nucleotides align to TRBD1. This CDR3 has 15 residues. CDR1 is ENHRY, CDR2 SYGVKD, per germline. The J segment lost 6 bases and the V segment lost 4 bases, leaving 8 bases of the junction unmatched. The CDR3 here is CAISGTPGGSQPQHF. For the CDR3, the DNA is TGTGCCATCAGTGGCACTCCAGGGGGCAGTCAGCCCCAGCATTTT.

The chain carries TRBV4-2 and TRBJ2-7; D is ambiguous. Germline CDR1 and CDR2: LGHNA and YNFKEQ. The germline V and J ends were trimmed by 2 bases and 0 bases, with 11 bases remaining between them. The CDR3 totals 15 residues. This CDR3 reads CASSQNRYLSYEQYF. CDR3 sequence (DNA): TGTGCCAGCAGCCAAAATCGGTACCTCTCCTACGAGCAGTACTTC.

The chain recombines TRBV21-1 with TRBJ1-4. TRBV21-1 is a listed pseudogene. The CDR3 runs 18 residues. The chain's CDR3 is CASSKNGDGGEINEKLFF. The CDR3 DNA reads as TGTGCCAGCAGCAAAAACGGTGACGGGGGGGAGATTAATGAAAAACTGTTTTTT.

CDR3 region: CASSQRARCRQNQPQHF. Here the CDR3 DNA reads TGCGCCAGCAGCCAACGGGCGAGGTGTAGACAGAATCAGCCCCAGCATTTT. The genes are TRBV4-3 and TRBJ1-5; TRBD1 is a possible D gene (5 bases). This CDR3 is built from 17 residues. The germline CDR1 and CDR2 sequences are LGHNA and YSLEER. The V end was cut by 2 bases, the J end by 4 bases, with 18 bases between.

V and J are TRBV19 and TRBJ2-1; TRBD1 might be the D (6 bases). V was clipped by 1 base and J by 6 bases, with 19 bases between them. The germline gives CDR1 LNHDA, CDR2 SQIVND (reference sequence). The CDR3 has 17 amino acids. CDR3 in amino acids: CASSIGWRRVGANEQFF. DNA of the CDR3: TGTGCCAGTAGTATAGGATGGAGAAGGGTGGGGGCCAATGAGCAGTTCTTC.

This chain links TRBV15 with TRBJ1-4; unclear D gene. From germline, CDR1 is LNHNV and CDR2 YYDKDF (reference sequence). V lost 3 bases and J 0 bases, leaving 11 bases between the germline ends. The CDR3 runs 16 residues. CDR3 in amino acids: CATSSPSVATNEKLFF. CDR3 DNA sequence: TGTGCCACCAGCAGCCCTTCCGTTGCAACTAATGAAAAACTGTTTTTT.

The CDR3 protein is CSVGGGVVSSDNEQFF. Here the CDR3 DNA reads TGCAGCGTTGGGGGTGGGGTTGTGAGCTCGGACAATGAGCAGTTCTTC. The chain couples TRBV29-1 to TRBJ2-1, with unresolved D. Germline V lookup: CDR1 SQVTM, CDR2 ANQGSEA. V lost 4 bases to trimming and J lost 5 bases, with 21 bases between them. CDR3 length: 16 residues.

The rearrangement uses TRBV18 and TRBJ2-2; D gene uncertain. Germline V lookup: CDR1 KGHSH, CDR2 LQKENI. The CDR3 length is 16 residues. Deletions cut 6 bases from V and 2 bases from J, with 16 bases between. The CDR3 DNA reads TGTGCCAGCTCCCTCCACATGATCGGCAACACCGGGGAGCTGTTTTTT. This encodes CASSLHMIGNTGELFF.

V is TRBV11-2 and J is TRBJ2-1; D possibly matches TRBD1 or TRBD2 (6 bases each). The V and J ends lost 5 bases and 8 bases respectively, with 28 bases between them. In germline, CDR1 is SGHAT, CDR2 FQNNGV. The CDR3 spans 18 residues. CDR3 region: CASSTVDTGAPPWDEQFF. In nucleotides, the CDR3 is TGTGCCAGCAGCACGGTAGATACGGGGGCCCCCCCTTGGGATGAGCAGTTCTTC.

CDR3 coding DNA: TGTGCCAGCAGCTTGGGATCGCCAGGGACGAACACTGAAGCTTTCTTT. It codes for CASSLGSPGTNTEAFF. The J gene is TRBJ1-1, the V gene TRBV7-2, with D possibly matching TRBD1 (5 bases). In germline, CDR1 is SGHTA, CDR2 FQGNSA. The V end was cut by 3 bases, the J end by 1 base, with 15 bases between. The CDR3 has 16 residues.

V and J are TRBV4-1 and TRBJ2-2; tentative D call: TRBD1 (5 bases). Trimming took off 0 bases at V and 1 base at J, with 9 bases between the two ends. The CDR3 totals 16 residues. The germline V gene encodes CDR1 MGHRA and CDR2 YSYEKL. The CDR3, as DNA: TGCGCCAGCAGCCAAGAATCCAGGGTGAACACCGGGGAGCTGTTTTTT. This gives the protein CASSQESRVNTGELFF.

Only a few counts were recorded for this clone. Here the CDR3 reads CASRATERNQPQHF. In nucleotides, the CDR3 is TGTGCCAGCAGGGCAACAGAGCGCAATCAGCCCCAGCATTTT. The chain recombines TRBV6-1 with TRBJ1-5; D remains unclear. V lost 6 bases and J lost 2, with 11 bases in between. Per germline, CDR1 MNHNS and CDR2 SASEGT. There are 14 residues in the CDR3.

V and J are TRBV27 and TRBJ2-1; no clear D gene. The CDR3 is made up of 12 amino acids. V was pared by 2 bases and J by 9 bases, with 8 bases between. Germline assignment: CDR1 MNHEY and CDR2 SMNVEV (reference sequence). The CDR3 sequence: CASSLGSTEQFF. In DNA, the CDR3 is TGTGCCAGCAGTTTAGGATCCACTGAGCAGTTCTTC.

Written as DNA, the CDR3 is TGTGCCAGCAGCTCACTGAGGATATCGCCAACCTCCTACAATGAGCAGTTCTTC. Translated: CASSSLRISPTSYNEQFF. The chain has TRBV11-2 and TRBJ2-1, with D uncertain. The germline gives CDR1 SGHAT, CDR2 FQNNGV. There are 18 residues in the CDR3. V was trimmed by 4 bases and J by 0 bases, leaving 19 bases between them.

The V gene is TRBV7-8, the J gene TRBJ1-5; D remains unclear. The CDR3 length is 13 residues. V lost 2 bases and J lost 0, with 2 bases in between. Germline lookup yields CDR1 SGHVS and CDR2 FQNEAQ. CDR3 nucleotide sequence: TGTGCCAGCAGCTTAAGTAGCAATCAGCCCCAGCATTTT. It translates to CASSLSSNQPQHF.

The chain uses TRBV29-1 and TRBJ2-7; TRBD2 matches 9 bases. Looked up from germline, CDR1 is SQVTM and CDR2 is ANQGSEA. V lost 6 bases and J lost 0; bases outside the gene matches: 3. The CDR3 spans 13 residues. This chain's CDR3 is CSVSGRLSYEQYF. The CDR3 DNA reads TGCAGCGTAAGCGGGAGGCTCTCCTACGAGCAGTACTTC.

The chain couples TRBV5-8 to TRBJ2-7, with a possible D match to TRBD1 (6 bases). The germline CDR1 and CDR2 sequences are SGHTS and YDEGEE. V lost 0 bases to trimming and J lost 7 bases, with 14 bases between them. The CDR3 spans 14 residues. CDR3 sequence (DNA): TGTGCCAGCAGCTTGGACAGGGATGGGGAAGAGCAGTACTTC. It specifies CASSLDRDGEEQYF.

J is TRBJ2-5 and V is TRBV18; D unclear. V was trimmed by 0 bases and J by 5 bases, leaving 10 bases between them. Germline-derived CDR1 and CDR2 are KGHSH and LQKENI. This CDR3 region has 14 residues. The CDR3 sequence is CASSPPLGSETQYF. The CDR3, as DNA: TGTGCCAGCTCACCACCGTTGGGCAGCGAGACCCAGTACTTC.

The gene calls are TRBV2 and TRBJ2-2; possibly TRBD1 for D (6 bases). The CDR3 is 15 amino acids. V dropped 1 base and J dropped 7 bases, with 13 bases sitting between them. The germline CDR1 and CDR2 sequences are SNHLY and FYNNEI. The CDR3 DNA is TGTGCCAGCAGTGAAGTCCCGGGACATGGCGGGGAGCTGTTTTTT. It encodes CASSEVPGHGGELFF. The full variable domain, in which reference TRBV2 and TRBJ2-2 provide the parts outside the CDR3, is EPEVTQTPSHQVTQMGQEVILRCVPISNHLYFYWYRQILGQKVEFLVSFYNNEISEKSEIFDDQFSVERPDGSNFTLKIRSTKLEDSAMYFCASSEVPGHGGELFFGEGSRLTVL.

The rearrangement uses TRBV4-3 and TRBJ2-1; the D gene is possibly TRBD2 (5 bases). Trimming cost V 1 base and J 3 bases, with 10 bases left between them. Germline lookup yields CDR1 LGHNA and CDR2 YSLEER. This CDR3 region has 15 residues. Written as DNA, the CDR3 is TGCGCCAGCAGCCAAGGTACCGGGATCTACAATGAGCAGTTCTTC. Translation gives CASSQGTGIYNEQFF.

This clone was seen only a few times. This rearrangement joins TRBV27 to TRBJ1-6; D unresolved. This CDR3 spans 13 amino acids. Deletions cut 0 bases from V and 10 bases from J, with 7 bases between. The germline V gene has CDR1 MNHEY and CDR2 SMNVEV (reference sequence). The CDR3 reads CASSLSFKSPLHF. DNA for the CDR3: TGTGCCAGCAGTTTATCGTTCAAATCACCCCTCCACTTT.

The chain carries TRBV7-6 and TRBJ2-7; 8 bases match TRBD2. The CDR3 sequence is 15 residues long. The trim removed 6 bases at V and 3 bases at J, leaving 10 bases unmatched. CDR1 is SGHVS, CDR2 FNYEAQ, per germline. The CDR3 region is CASSFRESGSYEQYF. The CDR3 region has the DNA TGTGCCAGCAGTTTCCGTGAAAGCGGGAGCTACGAGCAGTACTTC.

This sequence joins TRBV23-1 and TRBJ1-5, with D perhaps matching TRBD1 (6 bases). TRBV23-1 is flagged as an ORF with uncertain function. CDR3 length equals 16 residues. The V end was cut by 2 bases, the J end by 2 bases, with 13 bases between. The chain's CDR3 is CASSQGPGACNQPQHF. The CDR3 DNA is TGCGCCAGCAGTCAAGGTCCGGGGGCTTGCAATCAGCCCCAGCATTTT.